These 27 T cell receptor beta chains originate from one sample sequenced in a study of breast tumors, draining lymph nodes, adjacent tissues. Samples came from axillary lymph nodes draining the breast cancer. TCRdb re-analysed the multiplex PCR reads in MiXCR, keeping a single row per CDR3 protein. Altogether some 170,000 distinct CDR3 sequences are present, 33% being singletons, with the ten largest covering about 3.7%. Source material: axillary lymph node tissue. The source of these receptors is a female donor with breast cancer. Some clones in this sample may be carry-over from other donors' samples.

This clonotype came up a few times. This sequence may be a read error, since a much larger clone differs from it by one base. J is TRBJ2-5 and V is TRBV20-1; D perhaps matches TRBD2 (5 bases). The CDR3 runs to 15 residues. CDR1 and CDR2 (germline): DFQATT, SNEGSKA (reference sequence). V was cut by 0 bases and J by 5 bases, with 16 bases left in between. CDR3 coding DNA: TGCAGTGCTAGAGACAGGACTCCGGTCCCGGAGACCCAGTACTTC. Residues: CSARDRTPVPETQYF.

This clonotype was picked up a small number of times. Given a much more abundant clone one base away, this may be a read error. This sequence joins TRBV5-6 and TRBJ2-5, with a weak D call TRBD2 (5 bases). CDR3 length: 15 residues. V was clipped by 0 bases and J by 6 bases, with 15 bases between them. The germline V gene encodes CDR1 SGHDT and CDR2 YYEEEE. CDR3 in DNA: TGTGCCAGCAGCTTGGGTAGCGCGGGTGGACAGACCCAGTACTTC. Its protein is CASSLGSAGGQTQYF.

The genes are TRBV10-3 and TRBJ1-6; the D is unclear. CDR1 is ENHRY and CDR2 is SYGVKD in the germline V gene. CDR3 length: 15 amino acids. Trimming removed 0 bases at V and 10 bases at J, with 13 bases between. The CDR3 protein is CAISESLLRLSPLHF. DNA of the CDR3: TGTGCCATCAGTGAGTCACTCCTGCGTTTGTCACCCCTCCACTTT.

This clonotype appeared many times. This rearrangement joins TRBV4-2 to TRBJ2-6; D not certain. The CDR3 sequence is 18 residues long. Germline values: CDR1 LGHNA, CDR2 YNFKEQ. Trimming shortened V by 2 bases and J by 0 bases, and 14 bases separated the two germline ends. The CDR3 bases are TGTGCCAGCAGCCAATATACTCCGGAGCTCTCTGGGGCCAACGTCCTGACTTTC. Residues: CASSQYTPELSGANVLTF.

For the CDR3, the DNA is TGCAGTGCTAGGGCCCCTCCTGGACAGGACGGAAACACCATATATTTT. Translated: CSARAPPGQDGNTIYF. The chain uses TRBV20-1 and TRBJ1-3; TRBD1 aligns across 7 bases. CDR1 and CDR2 (germline): DFQATT, SNEGSKA (reference sequence). The CDR3 totals 16 residues. The V gene end was trimmed by 3 bases and the J gene end by 4 bases; junction bases not matched to a gene: 12.

This chain connects TRBV25-1 to TRBJ1-4; tentatively, D is TRBD1 (6 bases). The CDR3 sequence is 14 residues long. V was clipped by 3 bases and J by 7 bases, with 12 bases between them. Germline lookup yields CDR1 MGHDK and CDR2 SYGVNS. Here the CDR3 reads CASSDGYRVEKLFF. CDR3 sequence (DNA): TGTGCCAGCAGTGATGGGTACAGGGTTGAAAAACTGTTTTTT.

This clonotype has at least ten counts. The chain has TRBV10-1 and TRBJ1-2; 10 bases line up with TRBD1. The CDR3 loop spans 15 amino acids. The germline V gene has CDR1 WNHNN and CDR2 SYGVQD (reference sequence). J was trimmed by 5 bases and V by 0 bases; bases with no gene match: 3. The CDR3, as DNA: TGCGCCAGCAGTGAGTCAGGGGACAGGGGTTATGGCTACACCTTC. Its translation is CASSESGDRGYGYTF.

CDR3 DNA: TGTGCCAGTAGTACCGGGACAGGGGGCGGGCATTATGGCTACACCTTC. Translation: CASSTGTGGGHYGYTF. The chain uses TRBV19 and TRBJ1-2; 12 nucleotides align to TRBD1. V lost 4 bases to trimming and J lost 5 bases; unmatched junction nucleotides: 8. Germline assignment: CDR1 LNHDA and CDR2 SQIVND (reference sequence). CDR3 length: 16 amino acids.

As concerns this clonotype: Just one base apart from a much larger clone, this may be a read error. The rearrangement joins TRBV12-3 or TRBV12-4 to TRBJ1-3; no reliable D call. CDR3 length: 13 amino acids. V lost 7 bases and J lost 2, with 9 bases in between. CDR3 loop: CASIGFTGNTIYF. CDR3 nucleotide sequence: TGTGCCAGCATAGGGTTCACTGGAAACACCATATATTTT.

CDR3 bases: TGCAGTGCTATCCAGGTGGCACTTTCGTGGAATTCACCCCTCCACTTT. The encoded protein is CSAIQVALSWNSPLHF. This sequence joins TRBV20-1 and TRBJ1-6; no definite D call. V lost 4 bases and J 7 bases, leaving 20 bases between the germline ends. Germline V lookup: CDR1 DFQATT, CDR2 SNEGSKA (reference sequence). The CDR3 extends over 16 amino acids.

This clonotype has a count of ten or more. The genes are TRBV20-1 and TRBJ2-3, with TRBD2 matching 10 bases. The CDR3 runs to 16 residues. Germline lookup yields CDR1 DFQATT and CDR2 SNEGSKA (reference sequence). The CDR3 DNA follows: TGCACCATACCCGGCGGGGCTAGCGGGGGTGGAGATACGCAGTATTTT. Protein product: CTIPGGASGGGDTQYF.

At least ten counts were recorded for this clonotype. This sequence joins TRBV29-1 and TRBJ1-4; D unclear. The germline V gene has CDR1 SQVTM and CDR2 ANQGSEA. Trimming cost V 4 bases and J 4 bases, with 7 bases left between them. The length of the CDR3 is 12 residues. CDR3 sequence (DNA): TGCAGCGTTGCGGAGGTTAATGAAAAACTGTTTTTT. This gives the protein CSVAEVNEKLFF.

This clonotype has ten or more counts. The chain employs TRBV5-1 and TRBJ2-7; D possibly corresponds to TRBD1 (6 bases). Between the trimmed V and J ends, which lost 4 bases and 2 bases, there was a span of 13 bases. Germline V gene sequence: CDR1 SGHRS, CDR2 YFSETQ. The CDR3 covers 14 residues. The CDR3 loop reads CASSRQGQTYEQYF. The CDR3 DNA follows: TGCGCCAGCAGCCGGCAGGGACAAACCTACGAGCAGTACTTC.

The CDR3 DNA reads as TGTGCCAGCAGCTTCGGACAGGGGGACCCCTACGTCCTGACTTTC. Residues: CASSFGQGDPYVLTF. The V call is TRBV7-6, the J call TRBJ2-6, with 10 positions matching TRBD1. Germline V gene lookup returns CDR1 SGHVS and CDR2 FNYEAQ. This CDR3 region has 15 residues. J gave up 11 bases and V 3 bases, and 7 bases lay outside the gene matches.

This clonotype has at least ten counts. This chain connects TRBV24-1 to TRBJ2-7, with D perhaps TRBD2 (6 bases). The CDR3 covers 12 residues. V was shortened by 4 bases and J by 3 bases, with 6 bases between the two germline ends. Per germline, CDR1 KGHDR and CDR2 SFDVKD. The CDR3 loop is CATSERDYEQYF. In DNA form, the CDR3 reads TGTGCCACCAGTGAGCGGGACTACGAGCAGTACTTC.

This clonotype was detected a few times. The chain is built from TRBV5-4 and TRBJ1-1; tentatively, D is TRBD1 (5 bases). Germline-derived CDR1 and CDR2 are SGHNT and YYREEE (reference sequence). V lost 0 bases to trimming and J lost 1 base, with 10 bases between them. The CDR3 covers 15 residues. The CDR3 reads CASSLGGPGNTEAFF. The CDR3 region has the DNA TGTGCCAGCAGCTTGGGGGGACCCGGGAACACTGAAGCTTTCTTT.

The sample holds many counts of this clonotype. The chain joins TRBV6-6 to TRBJ1-4; 7 positions match TRBD1. J was trimmed by 7 bases and V by 6 bases; bases with no gene match: 11. From germline, CDR1 is MNHNY and CDR2 SVGAGI (reference sequence). This CDR3 comprises 15 residues. CDR3 DNA: TGTGCCAGCAGGCACCACAGGGGAGAGGGTGAAAAACTGTTTTTT. Translated, it gives CASRHHRGEGEKLFF.

This chain links TRBV5-1 with TRBJ1-5; D remains unclear. Germline V lookup: CDR1 SGHRS, CDR2 YFSETQ. The CDR3 has 16 residues. The V and J ends lost 3 bases and 11 bases respectively, with 24 bases between them. The DNA for the CDR3 is TGCGCCAGCAGCTCGCGGCGGGGTCCCCTCGGGGAGACCCAGCATTTT. Translating it yields CASSSRRGPLGETQHF.

Worth noting for this clonotype: Because it lacks the conserved phenylalanine or tryptophan at the end, this CDR3 is likely a read error. The DNA is left out, because the CDR3 cannot be placed on it with certainty; the CDR3 is given as TCRdb lists it. The chain carries TRBV7-4 and TRBJ2-7. With termini counted, the CDR3 has 13 amino acids. CDR1 and CDR2 (germline): SGHVT, SQSDAQ. This CDR3 reads CASSLGTAPTSST.

Ten or more counts support this clonotype. V usage is TRBV20-1 and J usage is TRBJ2-3, with D possibly matching TRBD2 (5 bases). This CDR3 contains 15 residues. Germline V CDR1 and CDR2: DFQATT, SNEGSKA (reference sequence). V lost 6 bases, J lost 4 bases, and 20 bases lay in between. CDR3 in amino acids: CSAPSSGGRADTQYF. The CDR3 DNA reads as TGCAGTGCCCCCTCGTCCGGCGGGCGGGCAGATACGCAGTATTTT.

This clonotype was detected many times. V usage is TRBV2 and J usage is TRBJ2-2; D is unresolved. This CDR3 has 13 residues. Trimming took off 6 bases at V and 5 bases at J, with 10 bases between the two ends. Germline V lookup: CDR1 SNHLY, CDR2 FYNNEI. CDR3 protein: CASRLTITGELFF. CDR3 coding DNA: TGTGCCAGCAGACTCACCATAACCGGGGAGCTGTTTTTT.

This clonotype was picked up many times. This rearrangement joins TRBV7-2 to TRBJ2-7; TRBD1 might be the D (7 bases). The CDR3 runs to 16 residues. Germline CDR1 is SGHTA and CDR2 is FQGNSA. The V gene lost 6 bases and the J gene lost 3 bases, with 21 bases spanning the gap. The CDR3 protein is CASSSRGAGARYEQYF. DNA of the CDR3: TGTGCCAGCAGTTCCAGGGGGGCAGGGGCGCGCTACGAGCAGTACTTC.

This clonotype occurred many times. A much larger clonotype is one base distant, so this may be a read error. This chain joins TRBV7-7 and TRBJ2-5, with D maybe TRBD1 (8 bases). Germline assignment: CDR1 SSHAT and CDR2 FNYEAQ (reference sequence). This CDR3 is built from 17 residues. This chain's CDR3 is CASSLGLPGQGGEPQYF. The CDR3 region has the DNA TGTGCTAGCAGCTTAGGCCTACCCGGACAGGGAGGGGAGCCCCAGTACTTC.

This clonotype came up many times. This chain joins TRBV7-9 and TRBJ2-1, with D tentatively TRBD1 (6 bases). The germline CDR1 and CDR2 sequences are SEHNR and FQNEAQ (reference sequence). V lost 3 bases to trimming and J lost 6 bases, with 12 bases between them. This CDR3 spans 14 amino acids. Written as DNA, the CDR3 is TGTGCCAGCAGCTTGTCTTTAGGGGGCAATGAGCAGTTCTTC. It translates to CASSLSLGGNEQFF.

This clonotype was observed a handful of times. The chain is built from TRBV28 and TRBJ2-7; 10 nucleotides align to TRBD1. The J segment lost 3 bases and the V segment lost 7 bases, leaving 6 bases of the junction unmatched. This CDR3 region has 14 residues. Germline assignment: CDR1 MDHEN and CDR2 SYDVKM. In DNA form, the CDR3 reads TGTGCCAGCAACCGGGACAGGGGTCTCTACGAGCAGTACTTC. This translates into CASNRDRGLYEQYF.

As concerns this clonotype: At one boundary the junction diverges from the germline segment, which might be a read error. The chain recombines TRBV20-1 with TRBJ2-7, with 9 bases fitting TRBD1. CDR3 size: 15 residues. Germline assignment: CDR1 DFQATT and CDR2 SNEGSKA (reference sequence). The CDR3 region is CSAYERGTGSYGQYF. DNA of the CDR3: TGCAGTGCGTATGAGAGGGGGACAGGGTCCTACGGGCAGTACTTC.

This clonotype was seen only once. The V gene is TRBV25-1, the J gene TRBJ2-3, with TRBD1 matching over 7 bases. The end of the DNA is better explained by TRBJ1-1, so the J call may be wrong. This CDR3 region has 14 residues. Looked up from germline, CDR1 is MGHDK and CDR2 is SYGVNS. CDR3 coding DNA: TGTGCCAGCAGTTTCTCCGAGGGGGCATTTGAAGCTTTCTTT. It is translated as CASSFSEGAFEAFF.